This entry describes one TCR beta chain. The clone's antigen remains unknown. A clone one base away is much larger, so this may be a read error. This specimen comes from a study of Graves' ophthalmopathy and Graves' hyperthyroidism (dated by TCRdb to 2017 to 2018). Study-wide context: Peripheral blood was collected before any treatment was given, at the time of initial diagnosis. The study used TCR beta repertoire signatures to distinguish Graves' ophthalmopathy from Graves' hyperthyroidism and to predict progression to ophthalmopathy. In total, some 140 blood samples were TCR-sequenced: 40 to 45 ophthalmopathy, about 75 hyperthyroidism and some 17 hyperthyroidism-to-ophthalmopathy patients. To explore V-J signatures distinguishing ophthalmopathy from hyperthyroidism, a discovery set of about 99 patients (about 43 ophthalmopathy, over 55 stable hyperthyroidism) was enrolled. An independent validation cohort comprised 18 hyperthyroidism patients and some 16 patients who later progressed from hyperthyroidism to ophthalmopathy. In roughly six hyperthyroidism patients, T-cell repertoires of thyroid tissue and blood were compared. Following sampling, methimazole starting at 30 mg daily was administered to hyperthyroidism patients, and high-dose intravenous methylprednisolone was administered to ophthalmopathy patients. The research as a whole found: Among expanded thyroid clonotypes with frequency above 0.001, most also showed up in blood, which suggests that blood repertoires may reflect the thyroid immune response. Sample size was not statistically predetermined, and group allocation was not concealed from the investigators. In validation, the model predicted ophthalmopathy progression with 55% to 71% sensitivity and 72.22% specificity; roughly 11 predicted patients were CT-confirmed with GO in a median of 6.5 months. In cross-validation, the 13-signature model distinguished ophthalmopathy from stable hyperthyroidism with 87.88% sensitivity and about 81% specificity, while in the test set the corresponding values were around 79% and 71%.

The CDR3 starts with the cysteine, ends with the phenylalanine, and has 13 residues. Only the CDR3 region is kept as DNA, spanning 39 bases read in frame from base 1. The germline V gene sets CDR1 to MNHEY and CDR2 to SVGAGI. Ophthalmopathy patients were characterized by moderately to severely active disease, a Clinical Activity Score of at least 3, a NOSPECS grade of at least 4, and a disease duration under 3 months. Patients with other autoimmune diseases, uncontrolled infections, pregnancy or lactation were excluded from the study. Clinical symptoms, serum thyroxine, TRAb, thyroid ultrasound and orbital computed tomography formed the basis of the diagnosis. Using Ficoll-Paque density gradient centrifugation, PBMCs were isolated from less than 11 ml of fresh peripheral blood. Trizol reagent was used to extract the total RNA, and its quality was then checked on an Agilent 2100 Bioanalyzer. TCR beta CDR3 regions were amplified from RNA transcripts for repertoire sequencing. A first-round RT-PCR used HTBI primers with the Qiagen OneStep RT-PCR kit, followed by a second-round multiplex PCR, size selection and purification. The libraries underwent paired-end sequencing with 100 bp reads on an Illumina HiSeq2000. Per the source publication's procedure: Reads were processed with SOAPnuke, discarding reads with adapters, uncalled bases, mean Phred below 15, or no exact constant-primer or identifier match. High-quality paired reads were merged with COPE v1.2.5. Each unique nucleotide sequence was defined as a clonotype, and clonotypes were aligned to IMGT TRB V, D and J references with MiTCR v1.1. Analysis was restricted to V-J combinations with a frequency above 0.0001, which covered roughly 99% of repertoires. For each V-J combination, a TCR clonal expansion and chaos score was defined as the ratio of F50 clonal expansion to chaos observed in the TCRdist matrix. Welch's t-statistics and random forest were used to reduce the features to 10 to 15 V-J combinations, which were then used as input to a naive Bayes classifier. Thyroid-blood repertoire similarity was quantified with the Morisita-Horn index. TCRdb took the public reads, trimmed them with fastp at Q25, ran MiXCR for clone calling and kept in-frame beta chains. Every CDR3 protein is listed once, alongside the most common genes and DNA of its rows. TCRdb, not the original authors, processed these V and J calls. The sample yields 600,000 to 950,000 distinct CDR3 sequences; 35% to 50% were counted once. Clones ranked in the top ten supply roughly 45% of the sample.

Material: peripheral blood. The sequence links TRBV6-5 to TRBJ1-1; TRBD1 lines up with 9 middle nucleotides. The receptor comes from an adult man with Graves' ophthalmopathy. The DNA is TGTGCCGGCAGTAGACAGGGGGTTACTGAAGCTTTCTTT. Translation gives CAGSRQGVTEAFF.